Shown below are 23 T cell receptor beta chains from a single sample sequenced in a study of T cells in Graves' hyperthyroidism and ophthalmopathy. Amplified regions were TCR beta CDR3 sequences from RNA transcripts. The HTBI primer set was used in a first-round RT-PCR of the TCR CDR3. TCRdb ran MiXCR on the multiplex PCR reads and lists one entry per CDR3 protein. The sample has roughly 200,000 distinct CDR3 sequences; roughly 18% are singletons. The sequenced sample was blood. The receptor set was obtained from a man aged 35-49 years with Graves' hyperthyroidism.

In regard to this clonotype: Since a much larger clone is just one base distant, this may be a read error. The V and J genes are TRBV5-6 and TRBJ2-3, with D perhaps matching TRBD1 or TRBD2 (6 bases each). Germline V CDR1 and CDR2: SGHDT, YYEEEE. This CDR3 is 13 amino acids long. The CDR3 bases are TGTGCCAGCAGCTTTACGGGGGCAGATATGCAGTATTTT. Translating gives CASSFTGADMQYF.

This clonotype has at least ten counts. This chain uses TRBV12-3 or TRBV12-4 with TRBJ1-1; 9 positions match TRBD1. The V segment lost 6 bases and the J segment 1 base; nucleotides outside the gene matches: 9. The CDR3 is 16 amino acids. In nucleotides, the CDR3 is TGTGCCAGCAGCTACGGACAGGGGAAAGGGAACACTGAAGCTTTCTTT. Residues: CASSYGQGKGNTEAFF.

V gene TRBV7-8 combines with J gene TRBJ2-7; weak D call: TRBD1 (6 bases). The CDR3 length is 13 residues. V lost 5 bases and J lost 5, with 13 bases in between. Germline V gene data show CDR1 as SGHVS and CDR2 as FQNEAQ. The CDR3 is CASSRTDGHEQYF. Here the CDR3 DNA reads TGTGCCAGCAGCCGGACAGATGGCCACGAGCAGTACTTC.

This clonotype was seen many times. This chain uses TRBV10-1 with TRBJ2-4, with 8 bases lining up with TRBD2. This CDR3 is built from 15 residues. The trim removed 3 bases at V and 8 bases at J, leaving 9 bases unmatched. In germline, CDR1 is WNHNN, CDR2 SYGVQD (reference sequence). CDR3 nucleotide sequence: TGCGCCAGCAGTGACTCCCCGGGAGGGGTTGACATTCAGTACTTC. Protein: CASSDSPGGVDIQYF.

This clonotype was seen many times. V is TRBV20-1 and J is TRBJ2-1; 11 nucleotides line up with TRBD2. CDR1 is DFQATT, CDR2 SNEGSKA, per germline (reference sequence). The CDR3 runs 14 residues. V was pared by 6 bases and J by 5 bases, with 6 bases of the junction left unmatched. CDR3 sequence reads: CSAGVAGGNNEQFF. The CDR3 nucleotides read TGCAGTGCAGGAGTAGCGGGGGGGAACAATGAGCAGTTCTTC.

The rearrangement uses TRBV12-3 or TRBV12-4 and TRBJ2-3; D is undetermined. The V end lost 3 bases, the J end lost 2 bases, and 6 bases lay between the germline ends. This CDR3 has 13 residues. The CDR3 sequence: CASSFQVTDTQYF. CDR3 DNA sequence: TGTGCCAGCAGTTTTCAGGTCACAGATACGCAGTATTTT.

This clonotype was seen a single time. The chain carries TRBV7-2 and TRBJ1-2, with 10 positions matching TRBD1. The junction had 6 bases not matched to a gene; V was cut back by 6 bases and J by 2 bases. CDR1 and CDR2 (germline): SGHTA, FQGNSA. This CDR3 has 15 residues. The CDR3 loop reads CASRRQGAQNYGYTF. The CDR3 DNA is TGTGCCAGCAGACGACAGGGGGCGCAGAACTATGGCTACACCTTC.

This clonotype occurred once. CDR3 DNA sequence: TGCGCCAGCAGCATAGGGACAGGCTACGAGCAGTACTTC. Its translation is CASSIGTGYEQYF. The chain uses TRBV5-1 and TRBJ2-7; 8 nucleotides agree with TRBD1. The CDR3 runs to 13 residues. Germline loops: CDR1 SGHRS, CDR2 YFSETQ. V shed 4 bases, J shed 3 bases, and the junction held 3 bases outside the gene matches. The full variable domain, with the rest looked up from reference TRBV5-1 and TRBJ2-7, is KAGVTQTPRYLIKTRGQQVTLSCSPISGHRSVSWYQQTPGQGLQFLFEYFSETQRNKGNFPGRFSGRQFSNSRSEMNVSTLELGDSALYLCASSIGTGYEQYFGPGTRLTVT.

The chain joins TRBV7-2 to TRBJ2-3; TRBD2 matches at 12 bases. The CDR3 is 16 amino acids. Germline CDR1 reads SGHTA; CDR2 reads FQGNSA. The ends lost 3 bases at V and 5 bases at J; junction bases unmatched: 6. CDR3 DNA: TGTGCCAGCAGCTTTAGCCTAGCGGGGGGGCAAGATACGCAGTATTTT. Translated, it gives CASSFSLAGGQDTQYF.

This clonotype was detected many times. The chain recombines TRBV7-2 with TRBJ2-5; no clear D. From germline, CDR1 is SGHTA and CDR2 FQGNSA. CDR3 size: 13 residues. The V end was cut by 1 base, the J end by 3 bases, with 6 bases between. The CDR3 protein is CASSLEAEETQYF. The CDR3 DNA sequence: TGTGCCAGCAGCTTAGAAGCAGAAGAGACCCAGTACTTC.

This clonotype appeared many times. The chain has TRBV30 and TRBJ2-7; 7 bases are shared with TRBD1. CDR3 size: 13 residues. Germline V gene lookup returns CDR1 GTSNPN and CDR2 SVGIG (reference sequence). The J segment lost 0 bases and the V segment lost 2 bases, leaving 1 base of the junction unmatched. CDR3 DNA sequence: TGTGCCTGGAGTTGGGACAGCTCCTACGAGCAGTACTTC. Protein sequence: CAWSWDSSYEQYF.

In this sample, this clonotype turned up many times. CDR3 residues: CASSTPGQGSEKLFF. The CDR3 nucleotides are TGTGCCAGCAGTACCCCGGGACAGGGAAGTGAAAAACTGTTTTTT. The gene calls are TRBV27 and TRBJ1-4; 9 bases match TRBD1. This CDR3 spans 15 amino acids. Germline values: CDR1 MNHEY, CDR2 SMNVEV (reference sequence). V was clipped by 5 bases and J by 7 bases; unmatched bases: 8.

This clonotype was recorded at least ten times. The gene calls are TRBV20-1 and TRBJ1-2; D is possibly TRBD1 (5 bases). This CDR3 is 13 amino acids long. Germline lookup yields CDR1 DFQATT and CDR2 SNEGSKA (reference sequence). With 3 bases removed from V and 1 base from J, the gap between germline ends came to 9 bases. CDR3 DNA: TGCAGTGCTAGGAACAGGATTAACTATGGCTACACCTTC. Residues: CSARNRINYGYTF.

There are many counts of this clonotype. It may be a read error: a sequence one base away is much more abundant. V usage is TRBV11-3 and J usage is TRBJ1-1; D is unresolved. The V and J ends lost 1 base and 1 base respectively, with 7 bases between them. Germline loops: CDR1 SGHNT, CDR2 YENEEA. CDR3 size: 14 residues. The CDR3 here is CASSLGGENTEAFF. For the CDR3, the DNA is TGTGCCAGCAGCTTAGGGGGAGAGAACACTGAAGCTTTCTTT. Variable domain in full (rest from reference TRBV11-3 and TRBJ1-1): EAGVVQSPRYKIIEKKQPVAFWCNPISGHNTLYWYLQNLGQGPELLIRYENEEAVDDSQLPKDRFSAERLKGVDSTLKIQPAELGDSAVYLCASSLGGENTEAFFGQGTRLTVV.

This clonotype came up many times. V usage is TRBV28 and J usage is TRBJ1-2; D remains ambiguous. V shed 8 bases and J shed 4 bases, with 14 bases lying between them. This CDR3 comprises 13 residues. The germline V gene has CDR1 MDHEN and CDR2 SYDVKM. CDR3 nucleotide sequence: TGTGCCAGCCGTATCGGTGTAACCTATGGCTACACCTTC. Translation gives CASRIGVTYGYTF.

At least ten counts were recorded for this clonotype. This chain uses TRBV28 with TRBJ1-5; possible D gene TRBD1, 6 bases. Germline-derived CDR1 and CDR2 are MDHEN and SYDVKM. The CDR3 is 13 residues long. The V gene lost 7 bases and the J gene lost 5 bases, with 12 bases spanning the gap. In DNA form, the CDR3 reads TGTGCCAGCACCCGGGGGGGCTATCAGCCCCAGCATTTT. Amino acids: CASTRGGYQPQHF.

Ten or more counts support this clonotype. The chain uses TRBV7-2 and TRBJ2-1; 12 nucleotides align to TRBD2. The CDR3 sequence is 19 residues long. Trimming took 1 base from V and 4 from J; bases not matched to a gene: 11. CDR1 and CDR2 from the germline V gene are SGHTA and FQGNSA. CDR3 region: CASSLVNFGTSGGYNEQFF. CDR3 DNA: TGTGCCAGCAGCTTAGTTAACTTTGGAACTAGCGGGGGGTACAATGAGCAGTTCTTC.

This clonotype was detected a few times. The V gene is TRBV14, the J gene TRBJ2-5; D may be TRBD1 (6 bases). Germline values: CDR1 SGHDN, CDR2 FVKESK. There are 14 residues in the CDR3. Trimming left V 3 bases short and J 1 base short, with 9 bases between. The CDR3 region is CASSQQTGQETQYF. DNA of the CDR3: TGTGCCAGCAGCCAGCAGACAGGCCAAGAGACCCAGTACTTC.

This clonotype was counted ten times or more. A junction boundary mismatches the germline segment, possibly from a read error. The CDR3 region has the DNA TGTGCCAGCAGCTTAGCAGGGACTAGCGGGTACAATGAGCAGTTCTTC. Encoded protein: CASSLAGTSGYNEQFF. The rearrangement joins TRBV5-1 to TRBJ2-1; 12 positions agree with TRBD2. Germline-derived CDR1 and CDR2 are SGHRS and YFSETQ. CDR3 length: 16 residues.

The chain links TRBV4-3 to TRBJ2-1, with D perhaps matching TRBD2 (5 bases). Trimming cost V 4 bases and J 9 bases, with 10 bases left between them. Germline V gene lookup returns CDR1 LGHNA and CDR2 YSLEER. The CDR3 covers 12 residues. CDR3 region: CASSLLEGEQFF. The CDR3 region has the DNA TGCGCCAGCAGCCTGCTTGAGGGTGAGCAGTTCTTC.

There are many counts of this clonotype. The rearrangement uses TRBV20-1 and TRBJ1-6; 9 positions match TRBD1. This CDR3 has 13 residues. Germline V gene data show CDR1 as DFQATT and CDR2 as SNEGSKA (reference sequence). J was trimmed by 10 bases and V by 5 bases; bases with no gene match: 6. The CDR3 DNA is TGCAGTGCTCGGGACAGGGTGGGATCACCCCTCCACTTT. It encodes CSARDRVGSPLHF.

This clonotype was detected many times. J is TRBJ2-7 and V is TRBV5-1; 10 positions match TRBD1. The CDR3 is 13 residues long. With 6 bases clipped from V and 5 bases from J, the junction kept 5 bases outside the gene matches. The germline V gene has CDR1 SGHRS and CDR2 YFSETQ. The CDR3 loop is CASNRDRGHEQYF. Here the CDR3 DNA reads TGCGCCAGCAACCGGGACAGGGGCCACGAGCAGTACTTC.

In its sample, this clonotype was seen many times. The CDR3 region is CASSDAVLNQPQHF. For the CDR3, the DNA is TGTGCCAGCAGTGACGCAGTCCTTAATCAGCCCCAGCATTTT. The V and J genes are TRBV6-1 and TRBJ1-5, with D unresolved. Per germline, CDR1 MNHNS and CDR2 SASEGT. Trimming took 3 bases from V and 4 from J, leaving 10 bases between them. The CDR3 length is 14 residues.